The rows below give T cell receptor beta chains drawn from one sample of a study of blood T cell repertoires in COVID-19. The table came from immunoSEQ multiplex PCR; TCRdb's copy has only in-frame clones and leaves some out. The sample consists of about 110,000 clones, 88% of them appearing once. The specimen sequenced was peripheral blood. These TCRs come from a woman in her fifties or sixties with acute or convalescent COVID-19. CDR3s include the opening cysteine and the closing phenylalanine or tryptophan. Each record gives: clone size, J gene, D gene, V gene, CDR3 DNA, CDR3 protein. The D gene is left open where the match is weak. Clone size, where shown, is once, few, many, or a class for clones that have expanded.

few | TRBJ2-2 | TRBD2 | TRBV4-2 | TGTGCCAGCAGCCATGATCCGACTAGCGGGAGGTCCGGGGAGCTGTTTTTT | CASSHDPTSGRSGELFF
. | TRBJ1-1 | . | TRBV3-1/TRBV3-2 | TGTGCCAGCAGCCAAGAGGGGCATCGGAACACTGAAGCTTTCTTT | CASSQEGHRNTEAFF
once | TRBJ1-4 | TRBD1 | TRBV9 | TGTGCCAGCAGCGTAGGAGACAGGGTTAATGAAAAACTGTTTTTT | CASSVGDRVNEKLFF
few | TRBJ2-3 | . | TRBV2 | TGTGCCAGCAGTGAAGGGCCAGGGGTTCCCACAGATACGCAGTATTTT | CASSEGPGVPTDTQYF
once | TRBJ1-1 | . | TRBV7-9 | TGTGCCAGCAGCGGGGAGACTGAAGCTTTCTTT | CASSGETEAFF
. | TRBJ2-7 | TRBD1 | TRBV18 | TGTGCCAGCTCACCTGCCGGGACAGCAGCCTACGAGCAGTACTTC | CASSPAGTAAYEQYF
. | TRBJ2-2 | . | TRBV5-5 | TGTGCCAGCAGCTTGAATACGGGGACCGGGGAGCTGTTTTTT | CASSLNTGTGELFF
. | TRBJ1-1 | . | TRBV5-5 | TGTGCCAGCAGCTTTGATACAGGCTTGAACACTGAAGCTTTCTTT | CASSFDTGLNTEAFF
. | TRBJ1-1 | TRBD1 | TRBV7-9 | TGTGCCAGCAGCCCGTCAGGACAGGTAAACACTGAAGCTTTCTTT | CASSPSGQVNTEAFF
. | TRBJ1-1 | TRBD1 | TRBV9 | TGTGCCAGCAGCGTAGGTTCGGGACAGGTCTGGAGTGAAGCTTTCTTT | CASSVGSGQVWSEAFF
. | TRBJ2-2 | TRBD1 | TRBV5-1 | TGCGCCAGCAAGTTACAAGGGGGCCCCACCGGGGAGCTGTTTTTT | CASKLQGGPTGELFF
. | TRBJ1-2 | . | TRBV5-5 | TGTGCCAGCAGCTTGGTGAACCGTAGCCCGACCCGATATGGCTACACCTTC | CASSLVNRSPTRYGYTF
. | TRBJ1-5 | . | TRBV7-2 | TGTGCCAGCAGCGCAAACGCGGCCAATCAGCCCCAGCATTTT | CASSANAANQPQHF
. | TRBJ2-7 | TRBD2 | TRBV5-4 | TGTGCCAGCAGCTTGACGGGGCTAGCGGGAGAAGAGCAGTACTTC | CASSLTGLAGEEQYF
once | TRBJ1-5 | TRBD1 | TRBV19 | TGTGCCAGTAGTGGCCTCCCCGGGACAGGAAGCAATCAGCCCCAGCATTTT | CASSGLPGTGSNQPQHF
. | TRBJ2-7 | TRBD2 | TRBV19 | TGTGCCAGTAGTATAGGGGCTAGCGGGACCCTTTTCCTCGAGCAGTACTTC | CASSIGASGTLFLEQYF
. | TRBJ1-2 | . | TRBV6-4 | TGTGCCAGCAGTGACTCAGGGGAGGACTATGGCTACACCTTC | CASSDSGEDYGYTF
. | TRBJ2-7 | TRBD2 | TRBV5-3 | TGTGCCAGAAGCAGGGGACTAGCGGCAGTGGGGTCCTACGAGCAGTACTTC | CARSRGLAAVGSYEQYF
. | TRBJ2-1 | TRBD2 | TRBV5-1 | TGCGCCAGCAGCACGCCTAGCGGGAGGGCCAACATCAGGAATGAGCAGTTCTTC | CASSTPSGRANIRNEQFF
. | TRBJ1-5 | . | TRBV28 | TGTGCCAGCAGTCCCCTCTCAGGGAATCAGCCCCAGCATTTT | CASSPLSGNQPQHF
once | TRBJ2-5 | TRBD2 | TRBV7-9 | TGTGCCAGCAGGCGACTAGCGGGAGGGTACCAAGAGACCCAGTACTTC | CASRRLAGGYQETQYF
. | TRBJ2-7 | TRBD1 | TRBV19 | TGTGCCAGTAGAACCTGGGACAGGGGTGTGTACGAGCAGTACTTC | CASRTWDRGVYEQYF
. | TRBJ2-1 | . | TRBV6-5 | TGTGCCAGCAACTCCGGCAATGAGCAGTTCTTC | CASNSGNEQFF